This T cell receptor (beta chain) was recorded in a study of blood T cell repertoires in COVID-19. Study summary: Samples representing acute and convalescent COVID-19 were sourced from the United States, Italy and Spain.

Looked up from germline, CDR1 is SQVTM and CDR2 is ANQGSEA. The J segment lost 3 bases and the V segment lost 3 bases, leaving 2 bases of the junction unmatched. CDR3 size: 13 residues. The repertoire was sequenced with immunoSEQ multiplex PCR; TCRdb's copy has only in-frame clones and lacks some. Here the sample spans some 220,000 clones, around 89% being singletons. The sequencing input was PBMCs or T cells enriched from blood (not recorded which). This sequence originates from a woman aged 18-29 years in a cohort exposed to, infected with or recovered from COVID-19 (not recorded which). This chain links TRBV29-1 with TRBJ2-3; 8 nucleotides agree with TRBD2. The CDR3 region has the DNA TGCAGCGTTGAGGGACTAGGAACAGATACGCAGTATTTT. It encodes CSVEGLGTDTQYF.